A single sample is the source of the 10 T cell receptor beta chains below, sequenced in a study of blood T cell repertoires in COVID-19. Using immunoSEQ multiplex PCR, the repertoire was profiled, and TCRdb retains in-frame clones only, with some absent. The table includes fewer than 400,000 clones, around nine tenths detected once. The sequenced sample consisted of peripheral blood. These receptor sequences come from a human donor in a cohort sampled during active COVID-19.

Remarks on this clone: A read error may account for a junction end that differs from germline. The rearrangement uses TRBV7-7 and TRBJ2-1; TRBD1 matches at 8 bases. The CDR3 contains 15 residues. CDR1 and CDR2 (germline): SSHAT, FNYEAQ (reference sequence). The CDR3 sequence is CASSPGTGAPNEQFF. The DNA for the CDR3 is TGTGCTAGCAGCCCCGGGACAGGCGCCCCCAATGAGCAGTTCTTC. Supplemented by reference TRBV7-7 and TRBJ2-1, the full variable domain reads GAGVSQSPRYKVTKRGQDVTLRCDPISSHATLYWYQQALGQGPEFLTYFNYEAQPDKSGLPSDRFSAERPEGSISTLTIQRTEQRDSAMYRCASSPGTGAPNEQFFGPGTRLTVL.

This clone was observed a single time. This chain links TRBV19 with TRBJ1-4; no clear D gene. CDR3 size: 15 residues. The V gene lost 2 bases and the J gene lost 2 bases, with 9 bases spanning the gap. CDR1 is LNHDA and CDR2 is SQIVND in the germline V gene (reference sequence). CDR3 DNA sequence: TGTGCCAGTAGTATATACGGAGCTACTAATGAAAAACTGTTTTTT. It encodes CASSIYGATNEKLFF.

The chain employs TRBV9 and TRBJ2-1; D unclear. Germline CDR1 and CDR2: SGDLS and YYNGEE. The CDR3 is 16 residues long. V shed 2 bases and J shed 0 bases, with 12 bases lying between them. The CDR3 spells CASSVSSESSYNEQFF. In DNA form, the CDR3 reads TGTGCCAGCAGCGTTTCGAGCGAGAGCTCCTACAATGAGCAGTTCTTC.

In the case of this clone: The junction departs from germline at one end; a sequencing error may be responsible. The V gene is TRBV5-1, the J gene TRBJ2-7; 12 bases fit TRBD2. CDR1 is SGHRS, CDR2 YFSETQ, per germline. There are 17 residues in the CDR3. Written as DNA, the CDR3 is TGCGCCAGCAGCTTGCTCCTAGCGGGAGGGGTCTCCAACGAGCAGTACTTC. It is translated as CASSLLLAGGVSNEQYF.

This chain uses TRBV2 with TRBJ2-5; D gene unclear. Germline lookup yields CDR1 SNHLY and CDR2 FYNNEI. V was clipped by 3 bases and J by 0 bases, with 5 bases between them. This CDR3 contains 13 residues. The CDR3 DNA follows: TGTGCCAGCAGTGAGGGCTACCAAGAGACCCAGTACTTC. This codes for CASSEGYQETQYF.

This chain joins TRBV30 and TRBJ2-1; 10 positions agree with TRBD2. Per the germline V gene, CDR1 is GTSNPN and CDR2 is SVGIG (reference sequence). V shed 2 bases and J 10 bases; nucleotides not matched to a gene: 11. The CDR3 length is 15 residues. The CDR3 protein is CAWSPVLAGESEQFF. The CDR3 coding sequence is TGTGCCTGGAGTCCGGTTCTAGCGGGAGAATCCGAGCAGTTCTTC.

The gene calls are TRBV28 and TRBJ1-4; no definite D call. The CDR3 covers 14 residues. Per germline, CDR1 MDHEN and CDR2 SYDVKM. V dropped 3 bases and J dropped 7 bases, with 12 bases sitting between them. The CDR3 here is CASSFPSSSEKLFF. As DNA, the CDR3 is TGTGCCAGCAGTTTCCCAAGCTCGAGTGAAAAACTGTTTTTT.

The rearrangement joins TRBV9 to TRBJ2-1; 7 nucleotides line up with TRBD1. The CDR3 consists of 14 residues. The germline gives CDR1 SGDLS, CDR2 YYNGEE. Germline trimming cut 3 bases from V and 5 bases from J; bases unmatched to any gene: 5. The DNA of the CDR3 is TGTGCCAGCAGCGCCCATCAGGGGGACAATGAGCAGTTCTTC. Translation: CASSAHQGDNEQFF.

This clone has a handful of counts. The genes are TRBV19 and TRBJ1-4, with 7 bases lining up with TRBD1. V shed 6 bases, J shed 4 bases, and the junction held 14 bases outside the gene matches. The CDR3 totals 17 residues. CDR1 is LNHDA, CDR2 SQIVND, per germline (reference sequence). The CDR3 DNA follows: TGTGCCAGTAGCACCCCCAGATCAGGGGGGAGTAATGAAAAACTGTTTTTT. This translates into CASSTPRSGGSNEKLFF.

The V call is TRBV9, the J call TRBJ2-1, with TRBD2 matching 13 bases. J lost 7 bases, V lost 3 bases, and 4 bases had no gene match. The CDR3 has 15 residues. Germline loops: CDR1 SGDLS, CDR2 YYNGEE. CDR3 sequence reads: CASSESTSGGNEQFF. DNA for the CDR3: TGTGCCAGCAGCGAGTCGACTAGCGGGGGGAATGAGCAGTTCTTC.